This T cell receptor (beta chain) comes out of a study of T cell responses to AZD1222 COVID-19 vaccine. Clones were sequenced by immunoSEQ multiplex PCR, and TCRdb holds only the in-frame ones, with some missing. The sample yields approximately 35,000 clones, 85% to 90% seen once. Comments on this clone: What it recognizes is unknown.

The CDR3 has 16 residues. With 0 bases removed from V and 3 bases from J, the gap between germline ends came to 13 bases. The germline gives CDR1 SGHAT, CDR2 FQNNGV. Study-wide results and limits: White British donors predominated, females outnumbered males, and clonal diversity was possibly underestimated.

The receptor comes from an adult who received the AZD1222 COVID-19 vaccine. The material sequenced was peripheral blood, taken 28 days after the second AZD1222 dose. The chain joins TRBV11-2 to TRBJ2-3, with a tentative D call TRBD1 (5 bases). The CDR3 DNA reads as TGTGCCAGCAGCTTAGAGGGGCGTCAGGGAACAGATACGCAGTATTTT. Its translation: CASSLEGRQGTDTQYF.